This is a list of T cell receptor beta chains from one sample in a study of blood T cell repertoires in COVID-19. The table came from immunoSEQ multiplex PCR; TCRdb's copy has only in-frame clones and leaves some out. In the table there are some 150,000 clones, just under 85% of which are singletons. Sequenced sample: PBMCs or T cells enriched from blood (not recorded which). The receptor set was obtained from a man aged 50-59 years who had recovered from COVID-19. The CDR3 runs from the conserved cysteine through the conserved F or W. Fields, in order: V gene, D gene, J gene, clone size, CDR3 DNA, CDR3 protein. D genes are given only for firm matches. For some rows the clone size is stated as once, few or many, or as a class when expanded; others skip it.

V gene: TRBV14
D gene: TRBD2
J gene: TRBJ2-2
clone size: .
CDR3 DNA: TGTGCCAGCAGCCAGGCGGGGGTAAACACCGGGGAGCTGTTTTTT
CDR3 protein: CASSQAGVNTGELFF

V gene: TRBV4-3
D gene: .
J gene: TRBJ2-1
clone size: .
CDR3 DNA: TGCGCCAGCAGCCAAGCCGGGTGGGATGAGCAGTTCTTC
CDR3 protein: CASSQAGWDEQFF

V gene: TRBV25-1
D gene: TRBD1
J gene: TRBJ1-2
clone size: .
CDR3 DNA: TGTGCCAGCAGACAACCGGGACAGGGGGTAAGCGGCTACACCTTC
CDR3 protein: CASRQPGQGVSGYTF

V gene: TRBV29-1
D gene: TRBD2
J gene: TRBJ2-3
clone size: few
CDR3 DNA: TGCAGCGTTGACACTAGCGGAGGCACAGATACGCAGTATTTT
CDR3 protein: CSVDTSGGTDTQYF

V gene: TRBV6-2/TRBV6-3
D gene: .
J gene: TRBJ2-2
clone size: few
CDR3 DNA: TGTGCCAGCAGTACCGGACAGACATCGAACACCGGGGAGCTGTTTTTT
CDR3 protein: CASSTGQTSNTGELFF

V gene: TRBV20-1
D gene: TRBD2
J gene: TRBJ2-7
clone size: .
CDR3 DNA: TGCAGTGCTAGTGTCGGGCTAGCGGGGGGTACCTACGAGCAGTACTTC
CDR3 protein: CSASVGLAGGTYEQYF

V gene: TRBV5-1
D gene: TRBD1
J gene: TRBJ2-1
clone size: few
CDR3 DNA: TGCGCCAGCAGCTTGATGGGACAGGGGACCTCCAATGAGCAGTTCTTC
CDR3 protein: CASSLMGQGTSNEQFF

V gene: TRBV27
D gene: TRBD1
J gene: TRBJ1-1
clone size: .
CDR3 DNA: TGTGCCAGCACACCGTGGGGACAGGGCAACACTGAAGCTTTCTTT
CDR3 protein: CASTPWGQGNTEAFF

V gene: TRBV5-1
D gene: TRBD2
J gene: TRBJ2-5
clone size: .
CDR3 DNA: TGCGCCAGCAGCTGGGGACTAGCGGGGGGGAAGCGGGAGACCCAGTACTTC
CDR3 protein: CASSWGLAGGKRETQYF

V gene: TRBV6-5
D gene: .
J gene: TRBJ1-3
clone size: .
CDR3 DNA: TGTGCCAGCAGGAACACAGTTCTCTCTGGAAACACCATATATTTT
CDR3 protein: CASRNTVLSGNTIYF

V gene: TRBV3-1/TRBV3-2
D gene: TRBD1
J gene: TRBJ2-1
clone size: .
CDR3 DNA: TGTGCCAGCAGCCACCATCGGGACAGGGCCAATGAGCAGTTCTTC
CDR3 protein: CASSHHRDRANEQFF

V gene: TRBV15
D gene: TRBD1
J gene: TRBJ1-1
clone size: .
CDR3 DNA: TGTGCCACCAGCAGCCGGACAGGGCTCACTGAAGCTTTCTTT
CDR3 protein: CATSSRTGLTEAFF

V gene: TRBV19
D gene: TRBD1
J gene: TRBJ2-7
clone size: .
CDR3 DNA: TGTGCCAGTAGTATGGACTCCGGGACAGGGATAAGCGAGCAGTACTTC
CDR3 protein: CASSMDSGTGISEQYF

V gene: TRBV27
D gene: TRBD1
J gene: TRBJ2-1
clone size: .
CDR3 DNA: TGTGCCAGCATGCGACAGGGGGGCGGTGAGCAGTTCTTC
CDR3 protein: CASMRQGGGEQFF

V gene: TRBV15
D gene: .
J gene: TRBJ1-4
clone size: .
CDR3 DNA: TGTGCCACCAGTAGGGGCCGGATTAATGAAAAACTGTTTTTT
CDR3 protein: CATSRGRINEKLFF

V gene: TRBV9
D gene: .
J gene: TRBJ2-1
clone size: .
CDR3 DNA: TGTGCCAGCAGCCCTCAACAGGGATCCTACAATGAGCAGTTCTTC
CDR3 protein: CASSPQQGSYNEQFF

V gene: TRBV7-9
D gene: TRBD1
J gene: TRBJ1-4
clone size: once
CDR3 DNA: TGTGCCAGCAGCTTCGGGACAGGGGATGAAAAACTGTTTTTT
CDR3 protein: CASSFGTGDEKLFF

V gene: TRBV7-6
D gene: TRBD1
J gene: TRBJ2-1
clone size: .
CDR3 DNA: TGTGCCAGCAGCTATAGCCAGACAGGGAACAATGAGCAGTTCTTC
CDR3 protein: CASSYSQTGNNEQFF

V gene: TRBV7-8
D gene: .
J gene: TRBJ1-2
clone size: once
CDR3 DNA: TGTGCCAGCAGCTTAGACGGGATGAACTCTAACTATGGCTACACCTTC
CDR3 protein: CASSLDGMNSNYGYTF

V gene: TRBV9
D gene: .
J gene: TRBJ1-2
clone size: .
CDR3 DNA: TGTGCCAGCAGCGTAGCTCCGGGAGCTTCCTATGGCTACACCTTC
CDR3 protein: CASSVAPGASYGYTF

V gene: TRBV28
D gene: .
J gene: TRBJ1-5
clone size: .
CDR3 DNA: TGTGCCAGCAGTCCCCGGACTCAACGCCGGAGCAATCAGCCCCAGCATTTT
CDR3 protein: CASSPRTQRRSNQPQHF

V gene: TRBV27
D gene: TRBD1
J gene: TRBJ1-3
clone size: .
CDR3 DNA: TGTGCCAGCAGTTGGACAGGGGGAAACACCATATATTTT
CDR3 protein: CASSWTGGNTIYF

V gene: TRBV5-1
D gene: TRBD1
J gene: TRBJ1-4
clone size: .
CDR3 DNA: TGCGCCAGCAGCCCGGGGGACAGGCTAGAAAAACTGTTTTTT
CDR3 protein: CASSPGDRLEKLFF

V gene: TRBV4-1
D gene: .
J gene: TRBJ2-7
clone size: few
CDR3 DNA: TGCGCCAGCAGCCAATCAGAAAGCTCCTACGAGCAGTACTTC
CDR3 protein: CASSQSESSYEQYF

V gene: TRBV27
D gene: .
J gene: TRBJ2-5
clone size: .
CDR3 DNA: TGTGCCAGCAGTTTAGGGTTGGGGGACTCAGAAGAGACCCAGTACTTC
CDR3 protein: CASSLGLGDSEETQYF

V gene: TRBV19
D gene: .
J gene: TRBJ1-5
clone size: .
CDR3 DNA: TGTGCCAGTAGAGGGACAAGCAATCAGCCCCAGCATTTT
CDR3 protein: CASRGTSNQPQHF